This TCR beta chain was obtained from a study of CD8+CD57+ T cells in acquired aplastic anemia. Template material for TCR beta VDJ and CDR3 profiling consisted of genomic DNA. A single record per CDR3 protein comes from TCRdb applying MiXCR to the reads. This sample has roughly 200,000 distinct CDR3 sequences, with 63% found just once. The V gene lost 5 bases and the J gene lost 5 bases, with 14 bases spanning the gap. This CDR3 spans 14 amino acids. Patients picked for sequencing had shown CD8+CD57+ cell expansion detected by flow cytometry. Diagnosis of severe acquired aplastic anemia applied to all patients. Patient blood was sampled before any therapy had been received.

The receptor was derived from a human donor with aplastic anemia. Source material: sorted CD4+, CD8+, or CD8+CD57+ T cells (not recorded which) from PBMCs. The chain links TRBV12-3 or TRBV12-4 to TRBJ2-3; either TRBD1 or TRBD2 may supply D (5 bases each). CDR3 DNA: TGTGCCAGCAGTCAGACAGCCGCGGGAGATACGCAGTATTTT. This translates into CASSQTAAGDTQYF.